Listed here is a single T cell receptor (beta chain). Its antigen is still unknown. Here immunoSEQ multiplex PCR was the method, and the copy in TCRdb shows in-frame clones only, minus some. The sample contains some 11,000 clones, 81% of which appear only once. The germline V and J ends were trimmed by 0 bases and 0 bases, with 6 bases remaining between them. The CDR3 sequence is 14 residues long. Germline lookup yields CDR1 SGDLS and CDR2 YYNGEE. The record originates from a study of follicular helper T cells after annual influenza vaccination. The sample's time point: 2014-2015 season, pre-vaccination. General study findings and limits: Change in circulating plasmablasts correlated with ICOS+CD38+ cTfh clonality change.

V is TRBV9 and J is TRBJ1-1; D perhaps matches TRBD1 (5 bases). The sequenced sample was CXCR5- memory CD4+ T cells sorted from blood, obtained on the day of influenza vaccination. This TCR was sampled from an adult who received the influenza vaccine. DNA for the CDR3: TGTGCCAGCAGCGTAGCGACAGTGAACACTGAAGCTTTCTTT. Encoded protein: CASSVATVNTEAFF.